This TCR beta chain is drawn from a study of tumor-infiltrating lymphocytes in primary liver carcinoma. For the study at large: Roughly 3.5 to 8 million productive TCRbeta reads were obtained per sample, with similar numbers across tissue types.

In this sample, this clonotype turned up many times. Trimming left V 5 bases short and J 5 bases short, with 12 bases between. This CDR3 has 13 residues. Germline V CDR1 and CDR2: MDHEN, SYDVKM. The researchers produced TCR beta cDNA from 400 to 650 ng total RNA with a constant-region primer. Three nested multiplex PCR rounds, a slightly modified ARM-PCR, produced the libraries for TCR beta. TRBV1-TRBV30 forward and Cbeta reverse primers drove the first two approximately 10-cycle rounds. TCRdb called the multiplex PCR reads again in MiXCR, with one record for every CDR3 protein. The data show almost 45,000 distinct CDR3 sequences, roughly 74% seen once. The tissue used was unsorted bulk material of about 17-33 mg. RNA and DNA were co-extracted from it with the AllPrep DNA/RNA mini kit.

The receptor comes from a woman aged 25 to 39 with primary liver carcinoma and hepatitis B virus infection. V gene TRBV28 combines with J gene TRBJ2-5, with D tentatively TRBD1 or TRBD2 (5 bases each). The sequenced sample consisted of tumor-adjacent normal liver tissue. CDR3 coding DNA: TGTGCCAGCAGTGTCCCGGGGCGGGAGACCCAGTACTTC. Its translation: CASSVPGRETQYF.